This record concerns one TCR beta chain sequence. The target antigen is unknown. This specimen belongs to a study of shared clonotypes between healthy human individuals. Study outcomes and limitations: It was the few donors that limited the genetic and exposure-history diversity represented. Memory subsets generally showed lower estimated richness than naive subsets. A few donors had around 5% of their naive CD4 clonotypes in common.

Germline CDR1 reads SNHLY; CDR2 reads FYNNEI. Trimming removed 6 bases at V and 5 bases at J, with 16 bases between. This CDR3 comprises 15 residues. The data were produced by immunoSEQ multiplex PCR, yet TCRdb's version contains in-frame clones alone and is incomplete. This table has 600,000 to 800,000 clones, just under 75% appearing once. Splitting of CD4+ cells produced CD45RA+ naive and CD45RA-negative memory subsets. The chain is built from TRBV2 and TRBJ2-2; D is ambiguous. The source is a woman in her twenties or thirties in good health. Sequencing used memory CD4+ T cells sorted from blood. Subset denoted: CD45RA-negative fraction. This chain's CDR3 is CASSTGSRRTGELFF. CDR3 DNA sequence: TGTGCCAGCAGCACCGGGTCTCGACGGACCGGGGAGCTGTTTTTT.